The clone carrying this TCR beta chain was recorded a few times. The germline V gene has CDR1 SGHNT and CDR2 YENEEA. V was trimmed by 5 bases and J by 2 bases, leaving 18 bases between them. The CDR3 contains 16 residues. Produced via immunoSEQ multiplex PCR; TCRdb's table is partial and in-frame only. Seen here are some 40,000 clones, nearly 90% observed once, and the top ten hold 25%. The sample comes from a study of PD-L1 blockade in urothelial cancer. Across the study: About 90% of the roughly 29 patients were men who had bladder-origin urothelial cancer. Blood-derived samples held a median approximately 140,000 T cells.

Time point: pretreatment peripheral blood. The receptor's source is a donor at least 40 years old with urothelial cancer. The chain employs TRBV11-3 and TRBJ1-2, with D maybe TRBD1 (6 bases). The starting material was PBMCs, obtained around atezolizumab (anti-PD-L1) treatment. The CDR3 sequence is CASSPRVGGLNYGYTF. CDR3 nucleotides: TGTGCCAGCAGCCCGAGGGTCGGGGGGCTAAACTATGGCTACACCTTC.